Below are 28 T cell receptor beta chains sequenced from a single sample in a study of cytomegalovirus exposure and HLA in healthy donors. The PCR made use of 60 Vbeta and 13 Jbeta primers. Generated by immunoSEQ multiplex PCR, the TCRdb table keeps only in-frame clones and is missing some. This sample yields 140,000 to 150,000 clones, of which 8.5% to 10% are seen a single time; 1.8% belongs to the top ten. Source material: PBMCs. The receptors originated from a man between 45 and 60 years old in good health and CMV-seronegative.

The chain recombines TRBV5-4 with TRBJ2-7; possible D gene TRBD1, 5 bases. The CDR3 runs to 14 residues. Germline assignment: CDR1 SGHNT and CDR2 YYREEE (reference sequence). The ends were cut back, 0 bases at V and 2 bases at J, with 9 bases in the middle. The CDR3 sequence is CASSLEQGTYEQYF. The DNA of the CDR3 is TGTGCCAGCAGCTTGGAGCAGGGCACCTACGAGCAGTACTTC.

This clone came up a few times. The chain employs TRBV15 and TRBJ2-2, with TRBD2 identical over 14 bases. Germline assignment: CDR1 LNHNV and CDR2 YYDKDF (reference sequence). The CDR3 is made up of 16 amino acids. V shed 4 bases and J 5 bases; nucleotides not matched to a gene: 3. In nucleotides, the CDR3 is TGTGCCACCAGCAAGGGACTAGCGGGGGAAACCGGGGAGCTGTTTTTT. This translates into CATSKGLAGETGELFF. The variable domain in full, with the rest retrieved from reference TRBV15 and TRBJ2-2, is DAMVIQNPRYQVTQFGKPVTLSCSQTLNHNVMYWYQQKSSQAPKLLFHYYDKDFNNEADTPDNFQSRRPNTSFCFLDIRSPGLGDTAMYLCATSKGLAGETGELFFGEGSRLTVL.

This clone appeared a few times. The V and J genes are TRBV7-3 and TRBJ2-5; TRBD2 might be the D (6 bases). Germline V gene sequence: CDR1 SGHTA, CDR2 FQGTGA. The CDR3 runs to 15 residues. Trimming left V 5 bases short and J 1 base short, with 14 bases between. The CDR3 DNA reads TGTGCCAGCAGCGCAAGGGCGGGGTCCCAAGAGACCCAGTACTTC. Residues: CASSARAGSQETQYF. The full variable domain, completed using reference TRBV7-3 and TRBJ2-5, is GAGVSQTPSNKVTEKGKYVELRCDPISGHTALYWYRQSLGQGPEFLIYFQGTGAADDSGLPNDRFFAVRPEGSVSTLKIQRTERGDSAVYLCASSARAGSQETQYFGPGTRLLVL.

This clone was detected only a few times. The chain uses TRBV5-1 and TRBJ2-6, with a possible D match to TRBD1 (6 bases). V dropped 4 bases and J dropped 0 bases, with 20 bases sitting between them. This CDR3 has 19 residues. Germline loops: CDR1 SGHRS, CDR2 YFSETQ. The CDR3 protein is CASSLHWTASSSGANVLTF. The CDR3 nucleotides are TGCGCCAGCAGCCTGCACTGGACAGCATCGAGCTCTGGGGCCAACGTCCTGACTTTC.

The genes are TRBV7-2 and TRBJ2-7, with D possibly matching TRBD1 (6 bases). Per the germline V gene, CDR1 is SGHTA and CDR2 is FQGNSA. Trimming removed 4 bases from V and 1 base from J, with 14 bases in between. The CDR3 is 15 amino acids. CDR3 protein: CASSYSWTESYEQYF. The CDR3 region has the DNA TGTGCCAGCAGCTACTCGTGGACAGAGTCCTACGAGCAGTACTTC.

This clone was detected a few times. The chain carries TRBV30 and TRBJ1-3; D uncertain. The CDR3 has 15 amino acids. V gave up 3 bases and J gave up 0 bases, with 12 bases separating them. Germline assignment: CDR1 GTSNPN and CDR2 SVGIG (reference sequence). The DNA of the CDR3 is TGTGCCTGGAGACAAACAGTTAACTCTGGAAACACCATATATTTT. Translating gives CAWRQTVNSGNTIYF.

This clone was observed a few times. This CDR3 is CASSPRGGTGAGYEQYF. As DNA, the CDR3 is TGTGCCAGCAGCCCAAGGGGAGGAACAGGGGCAGGGTACGAGCAGTACTTC. The chain links TRBV11-3 to TRBJ2-7, with D perhaps matching TRBD1 (7 bases). The length of the CDR3 is 17 residues. V lost 5 bases to trimming and J lost 4 bases, with 24 bases between them. The germline V gene encodes CDR1 SGHNT and CDR2 YENEEA.

The chain has TRBV5-1 and TRBJ2-1; TRBD2 matches 9 bases. The CDR3 is 15 amino acids. Germline-derived CDR1 and CDR2 are SGHRS and YFSETQ. J gave up 8 bases and V 2 bases, and 8 bases lay outside the gene matches. CDR3 in DNA: TGCGCCAGCAGCTTTTTTAGCGGGAGCGTTTATGAGCAGTTCTTC. Translated, it gives CASSFFSGSVYEQFF.

This clone turned up a few times. V is TRBV5-1 and J is TRBJ1-1; 8 bases align to TRBD1. J lost 4 bases, V lost 2 bases, and 10 bases had no gene match. CDR1 SGHRS and CDR2 YFSETQ come from the germline V gene. This CDR3 is built from 16 residues. The CDR3 spells CASSFTSGGEGTEAFF. The CDR3 nucleotides read TGCGCCAGCAGCTTCACGTCAGGGGGCGAGGGCACTGAAGCTTTCTTT.

The rearrangement uses TRBV5-1 and TRBJ2-7; no clear D gene. The CDR3 sequence is 17 residues long. The germline V and J ends were trimmed by 0 bases and 0 bases, with 16 bases remaining between them. The germline gives CDR1 SGHRS, CDR2 YFSETQ. CDR3: CASSLGPLVSSSYEQYF. In nucleotides, the CDR3 is TGCGCCAGCAGCTTGGGACCCCTGGTTTCTAGCTCCTACGAGCAGTACTTC.

This clone was seen more than once but under ten times. J is TRBJ2-3 and V is TRBV2; 7 nucleotides line up with TRBD2. This CDR3 region has 16 residues. V shed 5 bases and J 0 bases; nucleotides not matched to a gene: 8. Germline V gives CDR1 SNHLY, CDR2 FYNNEI. CDR3 sequence reads: CASSQLSGVSTDTQYF. CDR3 coding DNA: TGTGCCAGCAGTCAACTAAGCGGGGTCAGCACAGATACGCAGTATTTT.

V usage is TRBV6-1 and J usage is TRBJ1-5, with 8 bases identical to TRBD1. V lost 6 bases, J lost 1 base, and 2 bases stayed unmatched. This CDR3 comprises 14 residues. Germline V gene lookup returns CDR1 MNHNS and CDR2 SASEGT. The CDR3 here is CASRTGASNQPQHF. The CDR3 DNA reads TGTGCCAGCAGGACAGGGGCCAGCAATCAGCCCCAGCATTTT.

V usage is TRBV5-1 and J usage is TRBJ1-5; 9 bases fit TRBD1. Germline lookup yields CDR1 SGHRS and CDR2 YFSETQ. J was trimmed by 1 base and V by 1 base; bases with no gene match: 15. The CDR3 has 20 amino acids. The CDR3: CASSLREVQGAKRSNQPQHF. In DNA form, the CDR3 reads TGCGCCAGCAGCTTGAGAGAAGTACAGGGGGCGAAACGGAGCAATCAGCCCCAGCATTTT.

This clone has just a few counts. The chain combines TRBV10-3 with TRBJ2-1, with 7 bases fitting TRBD1. This CDR3 contains 16 residues. With 10 bases clipped from V and 4 bases from J, the junction kept 16 bases outside the gene matches. Germline CDR1 ENHRY, CDR2 SYGVKD. Here the CDR3 DNA reads TGTGCCACCAAGGGGGTACAGGGGACCTCTTACAATGAGCAGTTCTTC. Its protein is CATKGVQGTSYNEQFF.

This clone has just one count. This rearrangement joins TRBV25-1 to TRBJ2-1; the match to TRBD2 covers 8 bases. Germline CDR1 reads MGHDK; CDR2 reads SYGVNS. The CDR3 is 16 amino acids. V lost 3 bases and J lost 2; bases outside the gene matches: 6. In DNA, the CDR3 is TGTGCCAGCAGTGACAGCGGGACTAGGCCCTACAATGAGCAGTTCTTC. Amino acids: CASSDSGTRPYNEQFF.

This clone has just a few counts. The chain recombines TRBV19 with TRBJ1-2; 8 bases fit TRBD1. The CDR3 length is 16 residues. The V gene's germline CDR1 is LNHDA and CDR2 SQIVND (reference sequence). V gave up 4 bases and J gave up 8 bases; unmatched junction bases: 15. Here the CDR3 reads CASSTQKGTGGSGYTF. The CDR3 bases are TGTGCCAGTAGTACTCAAAAGGGAACAGGGGGTTCGGGCTACACCTTC. The full variable domain, in which reference TRBV19 and TRBJ1-2 provide the parts outside the CDR3, is DGGITQSPKYLFRKEGQNVTLSCEQNLNHDAMYWYRQDPGQGLRLIYYSQIVNDFQKGDIAEGYSVSREKKESFPLTVTSAQKNPTAFYLCASSTQKGTGGSGYTFGSGTRLTVV.

At least ten counts were recorded for this clone. This chain links TRBV19 with TRBJ2-3, with 10 bases aligning to TRBD2. J lost 15 bases, V lost 5 bases, and 5 bases had no gene match. CDR3 length equals 11 residues. The V gene's germline CDR1 is LNHDA and CDR2 SQIVND (reference sequence). CDR3 in amino acids: CASSEGLAPYF. In DNA form, the CDR3 reads TGTGCCAGTAGTGAGGGACTAGCGCCCTATTTT.

This clone has a handful of counts. Other DNA sequences within the sample encode an identical CDR3. CDR3 amino acids: CASSLGQGNTGELFF. For the CDR3, the DNA is TGCGCCAGCAGTCTCGGACAGGGGAACACCGGGGAGCTGTTTTTT. V is TRBV5-1 and J is TRBJ2-2; 8 bases align to TRBD1. Germline CDR1 reads SGHRS; CDR2 reads YFSETQ. Germline trimming cut 5 bases from V and 1 base from J; bases unmatched to any gene: 4. This CDR3 has 15 residues.

This sequence joins TRBV7-8 and TRBJ2-1; perhaps TRBD2 as D (5 bases). CDR1 is SGHVS and CDR2 is FQNEAQ in the germline V gene. CDR3 length equals 13 residues. The V and J ends lost 5 bases and 10 bases respectively, with 15 bases between them. The CDR3 nucleotides read TGTGCCAGCAGCCGAGAGGGCCTGACGGAGCAGTTCTTC. It encodes CASSREGLTEQFF.

The chain recombines TRBV14 with TRBJ2-7; TRBD2 aligns across 8 bases. CDR3 length: 16 residues. From germline, CDR1 is SGHDN and CDR2 FVKESK. After removal of 2 bases from V and 3 bases from J, the junction contained 9 bases not matched to a gene. The CDR3 region has the DNA TGTGCCAGCAGCCAACTAGCGGGTACCGATCACTACGAGCAGTACTTC. Its translation: CASSQLAGTDHYEQYF.

CDR3 protein: CAWSSPGLAGGRPYNEQFF. CDR3 nucleotide sequence: TGTGCCTGGAGTTCTCCGGGACTAGCGGGGGGGCGGCCCTACAATGAGCAGTTCTTC. This chain links TRBV30 with TRBJ2-1; 16 bases align to TRBD2. Germline V gene sequence: CDR1 GTSNPN, CDR2 SVGIG (reference sequence). CDR3 length: 19 amino acids. The J segment lost 2 bases and the V segment lost 2 bases, leaving 9 bases of the junction unmatched.

This clone was detected only a few times. The same CDR3 is also encoded by other DNA sequences in this sample. This chain links TRBV7-3 with TRBJ2-3; TRBD2 is a possible D gene (6 bases). V was clipped by 4 bases and J by 3 bases, with 14 bases between them. The germline V gene has CDR1 SGHTA and CDR2 FQGTGA. The CDR3 runs to 15 residues. CDR3 nucleotides: TGTGCCAGCAGCTCCGGAGGGGCAGGGACAGATACGCAGTATTTT. Protein sequence: CASSSGGAGTDTQYF.

This chain links TRBV29-1 with TRBJ1-4; 9 positions match TRBD1. V shed 4 bases, J shed 2 bases, and the junction held 2 bases outside the gene matches. The germline V gene encodes CDR1 SQVTM and CDR2 ANQGSEA. This CDR3 region has 14 residues. DNA of the CDR3: TGCAGCGTTGGGGGACAGGGCACTAATGAAAAACTGTTTTTT. It is translated as CSVGGQGTNEKLFF.

V and J are TRBV7-6 and TRBJ2-5, with 14 bases fitting TRBD2. Germline V lookup: CDR1 SGHVS, CDR2 FNYEAQ. The CDR3 length is 21 residues. V gave up 1 base and J gave up 4 bases; unmatched junction bases: 17. Written as DNA, the CDR3 is TGTGCCAGCAGCTTAGAGGGATGGGCAGGAGGACTAGCGGGAGGCACAGAGACCCAGTACTTC. It codes for CASSLEGWAGGLAGGTETQYF.

The rearrangement links TRBV10-3 to TRBJ1-2, with D possibly TRBD1 on 6 matching bases. Trimming stripped 4 bases from V and 2 bases from J, with 8 bases between. The CDR3 sequence is 13 residues long. CDR1 is ENHRY and CDR2 is SYGVKD in the germline V gene. The CDR3 protein is CAISVDSNYGYTF. CDR3 sequence (DNA): TGTGCCATCAGTGTGGACAGCAACTATGGCTACACCTTC.

This clone was detected ten times or more. The chain recombines TRBV4-1 with TRBJ2-2; TRBD2 aligns across 9 bases. This CDR3 has 17 residues. CDR1 is MGHRA, CDR2 YSYEKL, per germline. J lost 7 bases, V lost 0 bases, and 9 bases had no gene match. The CDR3 coding sequence is TGCGCCAGCAGCCAAGATATAAGCGGGGGGTATGTCGGGGAGCTGTTTTTT. Translation gives CASSQDISGGYVGELFF.

The chain couples TRBV6-5 to TRBJ2-5; D is possibly TRBD2 (5 bases). CDR3 size: 14 residues. Germline values: CDR1 MNHEY, CDR2 SVGAGI. The germline V and J ends were trimmed by 5 bases and 7 bases, with 17 bases remaining between them. In DNA form, the CDR3 reads TGTGCCAGCAGTCCCGACTGGGGAGCAAGGACCCAGTACTTC. This encodes CASSPDWGARTQYF.

The chain is built from TRBV5-6 and TRBJ1-2; 12 nucleotides match TRBD1. J gave up 5 bases and V 2 bases, and 10 bases lay outside the gene matches. This CDR3 comprises 17 residues. Germline V gene sequence: CDR1 SGHDT, CDR2 YYEEEE. DNA of the CDR3: TGTGCCAGCAGCTTATACAGGGACAGGGGGCGCCGGTATGGCTACACCTTC. Amino acid sequence: CASSLYRDRGRRYGYTF.